The next 27 T cell receptor beta chains were all read from a single sample in a study of blood T cell repertoires in COVID-19. The assay was immunoSEQ multiplex PCR, and TCRdb's table has in-frame clones only and misses some. The data contain about 70,000 clones, about four fifths of them seen just once; the ten biggest clones take up around 15%. Sequencing was done on a sample of peripheral blood. Receptor source: a human donor in a cohort sampled during active COVID-19.

This rearrangement joins TRBV28 to TRBJ1-2; D gene uncertain. CDR1 is MDHEN and CDR2 is SYDVKM in the germline V gene. This CDR3 has 14 residues. V gave up 1 base and J gave up 3 bases, with 9 bases separating them. This CDR3 is CASSLSPGYYGYTF. The CDR3 nucleotides read TGTGCCAGCAGTTTATCCCCGGGATACTATGGCTACACCTTC.

This clone was seen a single time. The CDR3 sequence is CASSEWRDSPLHF. CDR3 DNA sequence: TGTGCCAGCAGTGAATGGCGGGATTCACCCCTCCACTTT. The genes are TRBV2 and TRBJ1-6; D gene uncertain. This CDR3 is built from 13 residues. Germline V gene lookup returns CDR1 SNHLY and CDR2 FYNNEI. The V end was cut by 2 bases, the J end by 8 bases, with 7 bases between.

This clone has just a few counts. The V and J genes are TRBV7-9 and TRBJ1-2, with 7 bases fitting TRBD1. This CDR3 contains 14 residues. V shed 5 bases, J shed 8 bases, and the junction held 11 bases outside the gene matches. Germline values: CDR1 SEHNR, CDR2 FQNEAQ (reference sequence). DNA of the CDR3: TGTGCCAGCAGCCCTGGATGGCAGGGGGACGGCTACACCTTC. Residues: CASSPGWQGDGYTF.

The rearrangement uses TRBV24-1 and TRBJ2-3, with D perhaps TRBD1 (5 bases). In germline, CDR1 is KGHDR, CDR2 SFDVKD. The CDR3 is 14 residues long. With 5 bases removed from V and 0 bases from J, the gap between germline ends came to 8 bases. CDR3 loop: CATSAQGSTDTQYF. CDR3 DNA: TGTGCCACCAGTGCCCAGGGAAGCACAGATACGCAGTATTTT.

This clone has more than one count but fewer than ten. This chain connects TRBV12-1 to TRBJ2-7; the table assigns TRBD2, which was not confirmed against the DNA. TRBV12-1 corresponds to a pseudogene. CDR3 length: 15 amino acids. The CDR3 loop reads CASSFSGADLYEQYF. CDR3 nucleotides: TGTGCCAGCAGCTTCAGCGGAGCAGATTTATACGAGCAGTACTTC.

The rearrangement joins TRBV4-1 to TRBJ1-2, with TRBD1 matching 9 bases. This CDR3 is built from 17 residues. Germline assignment: CDR1 MGHRA and CDR2 YSYEKL. V lost 1 base, J lost 4 bases, and 10 bases stayed unmatched. CDR3: CASSQVAGTGSSYGYTF. DNA of the CDR3: TGCGCCAGCAGCCAAGTAGCCGGGACAGGGTCGTCCTATGGCTACACCTTC.

The gene calls are TRBV7-8 and TRBJ2-2; possibly TRBD1 for D (6 bases). Per germline, CDR1 SGHVS and CDR2 FQNEAQ. V shed 6 bases and J shed 7 bases, with 15 bases lying between them. The CDR3 contains 14 residues. As DNA, the CDR3 is TGTGCCAGCAGGAAAACAGGGTTTAGCGGGGAGCTGTTTTTT. Translating gives CASRKTGFSGELFF.

The chain links TRBV6-5 to TRBJ2-7; 11 bases line up with TRBD1. This CDR3 is 15 amino acids long. CDR1 and CDR2 (germline): MNHEY, SVGAGI. V lost 6 bases to trimming and J lost 4 bases; unmatched junction nucleotides: 8. Here the CDR3 reads CASRYRDRGIYEQYF. DNA of the CDR3: TGTGCCAGCAGATATAGGGACAGGGGGATTTACGAGCAGTACTTC.

CDR3 nucleotides: TGTGCCAGTAGTATTGGCCTAGCGGGAGGGCGGTACCAAGAGACCCAGTACTTC. Protein product: CASSIGLAGGRYQETQYF. The V gene is TRBV19, the J gene TRBJ2-5; 12 bases match TRBD2. Germline loops: CDR1 LNHDA, CDR2 SQIVND (reference sequence). Germline trimming cut 3 bases from V and 0 bases from J; bases unmatched to any gene: 8. The CDR3 is 18 amino acids.

This chain joins TRBV5-8 and TRBJ1-4, with 8 bases fitting TRBD1. Per the germline V gene, CDR1 is SGHTS and CDR2 is YDEGEE. Trimming at V came to 4 bases and at J to 3 bases, leaving 8 bases not matched to a gene. The CDR3 runs 16 residues. CDR3 DNA: TGTGCCAGCAGCACAGGACAGGGTTACGCTAATGAAAAACTGTTTTTT. It codes for CASSTGQGYANEKLFF.

CDR3 DNA sequence: TGTGCCAGCAGCCAAGATCTCGGGACAGAATTCGGGGAGCTGTTTTTT. Its translation is CASSQDLGTEFGELFF. The chain combines TRBV4-2 with TRBJ2-2; TRBD1 matches at 7 bases. Unmatched junction bases numbered 8, after V lost 0 bases and J lost 7 bases. The germline V gene encodes CDR1 LGHNA and CDR2 YNFKEQ. The CDR3 loop spans 16 amino acids.

The DNA for the CDR3 is TGTGCCAGCAGTGAACAGGGTCTAAGCTCCTACGAGCAGTACTTC. Protein product: CASSEQGLSSYEQYF. The J gene is TRBJ2-7, the V gene TRBV6-1; a weak D match, TRBD1 (5 bases). The CDR3 runs 15 residues. Germline V gene data show CDR1 as MNHNS and CDR2 as SASEGT. V dropped 2 bases and J dropped 0 bases, with 11 bases sitting between them.

This rearrangement joins TRBV27 to TRBJ1-6, with D perhaps matching TRBD1 (5 bases). Trimming shortened V by 9 bases and J by 1 base, and 7 bases separated the two germline ends. The CDR3 runs to 13 residues. The germline gives CDR1 MNHEY, CDR2 SMNVEV (reference sequence). DNA of the CDR3: TGTGCCAGTCAGGGATCCTATAATTCACCCCTCCACTTT. Residues: CASQGSYNSPLHF.

The chain recombines TRBV10-2 with TRBJ2-7; 16 bases match TRBD2. V gave up 8 bases and J gave up 1 base; unmatched junction bases: 2. The germline CDR1 and CDR2 sequences are WSHSY and SAAADI. This CDR3 region has 15 residues. CDR3 sequence (DNA): TGCGCCAGCGGGGGACTAGCGGGAGGGTCCTACGAGCAGTACTTC. It yields the protein CASGGLAGGSYEQYF.

The chain recombines TRBV11-3 with TRBJ2-7, with D possibly matching TRBD1 (7 bases). CDR3 length: 13 residues. Trimming took off 1 base at V and 6 bases at J, with 10 bases between the two ends. Germline-derived CDR1 and CDR2 are SGHNT and YENEEA. The CDR3: CASSLGQGGEQYF. CDR3 bases: TGTGCCAGCAGCTTAGGACAGGGAGGCGAGCAGTACTTC. Full variable domain (remainder filled in from reference TRBV11-3 and TRBJ2-7): EAGVVQSPRYKIIEKKQPVAFWCNPISGHNTLYWYLQNLGQGPELLIRYENEEAVDDSQLPKDRFSAERLKGVDSTLKIQPAELGDSAVYLCASSLGQGGEQYFGPGTRLTVT.

The rearrangement joins TRBV29-1 to TRBJ2-7, with 10 bases that match TRBD1. The junction had 14 bases not matched to a gene; V was cut back by 3 bases and J by 6 bases. The CDR3 covers 16 residues. Germline loops: CDR1 SQVTM, CDR2 ANQGSEA. This chain's CDR3 is CSVEGPGTGVGSEQYF. CDR3 nucleotides: TGCAGCGTTGAGGGTCCCGGGACAGGGGTAGGTAGCGAGCAGTACTTC.

The V call is TRBV19, the J call TRBJ2-1; 7 bases match TRBD2. The V and J ends lost 10 bases and 5 bases, in that order; junction bases with no gene match: 11. Germline assignment: CDR1 LNHDA and CDR2 SQIVND (reference sequence). This CDR3 has 14 residues. CDR3 amino acids: CATSKGGWDNEQFF. The CDR3 bases are TGTGCCACCTCAAAGGGAGGGTGGGACAATGAGCAGTTCTTC.

The chain carries TRBV3-1 (or the pseudogene TRBV3-2) and TRBJ2-7, with 9 bases fitting TRBD2. The CDR3 loop spans 17 amino acids. J was trimmed by 1 base and V by 2 bases; bases with no gene match: 9. Germline values: CDR1 LGHDT, CDR2 YNNKEL (reference sequence). CDR3 coding DNA: TGTGCCAGCAGCCAAAAAAATAGCGGGAGTTATTCCTACGAGCAGTACTTC. It codes for CASSQKNSGSYSYEQYF.

The chain joins TRBV19 to TRBJ1-2; perhaps TRBD1 as D (5 bases). V lost 3 bases and J lost 4, with 12 bases in between. The germline CDR1 and CDR2 sequences are LNHDA and SQIVND (reference sequence). CDR3 length: 14 amino acids. CDR3 sequence (DNA): TGTGCCAGTAGTATCGACAGAGGTGCCTATGGCTACACCTTC. Protein: CASSIDRGAYGYTF.

This clone was seen only once. V usage is TRBV15 and J usage is TRBJ2-1; TRBD2 might be the D (5 bases). This CDR3 is built from 14 residues. Germline V gives CDR1 LNHNV, CDR2 YYDKDF (reference sequence). Trimming cost V 3 bases and J 5 bases, with 11 bases left between them. CDR3: CATSSEGRNNEQFF. CDR3 bases: TGTGCCACCAGCAGCGAGGGTCGGAACAATGAGCAGTTCTTC.

V gene TRBV3-1 (or the pseudogene TRBV3-2) combines with J gene TRBJ2-1; 8 bases map to TRBD2. The CDR3 loop spans 17 amino acids. Germline CDR1 LGHDT, CDR2 YNNKEL (reference sequence). V shed 4 bases and J 0 bases; nucleotides not matched to a gene: 8. The CDR3 DNA is TGTGCCAGCAGCCGAATTACTAGCGGAGCCTCCTACAATGAGCAGTTCTTC. Translation gives CASSRITSGASYNEQFF.

The chain carries TRBV5-1 and TRBJ2-5; the D gene is possibly TRBD1 (6 bases). Germline CDR1 is SGHRS and CDR2 is YFSETQ. The V gene lost 5 bases and the J gene lost 5 bases, with 16 bases spanning the gap. CDR3 size: 14 residues. The CDR3 sequence: CASSRTVQGETQYF. Here the CDR3 DNA reads TGCGCCAGCAGTCGGACAGTCCAGGGGGAGACCCAGTACTTC.

The V gene is TRBV11-1, the J gene TRBJ1-4; D might be TRBD1 (5 bases). Germline V gives CDR1 SGHAT, CDR2 FQDESV (reference sequence). V dropped 3 bases and J dropped 7 bases, with 12 bases sitting between them. The CDR3 consists of 14 residues. The CDR3 nucleotides read TGTGCCAGCAGCTTGGGGCAGGACGGTGAAAAACTGTTTTTT. Its protein is CASSLGQDGEKLFF.

CDR3 in amino acids: CASSIQREAGETQYF. For the CDR3, the DNA is TGTGCCAGTAGTATCCAGCGGGAGGCCGGGGAGACCCAGTACTTC. The chain is built from TRBV19 and TRBJ2-5; TRBD2 agrees at 9 bases. V trimming: 3 bases; J trimming: 5 bases; junction bases outside the gene matches: 7. CDR3 length: 15 amino acids. CDR1 and CDR2 (germline): LNHDA, SQIVND (reference sequence).

This rearrangement joins TRBV10-1 to TRBJ1-5; D unclear. Trimming cost V 4 bases and J 9 bases, with 16 bases left between them. The CDR3 has 14 residues. Per the germline V gene, CDR1 is WNHNN and CDR2 is SYGVQD (reference sequence). DNA for the CDR3: TGCGCCAGCAGTGGAGGGTTGTCGGGGTGGCCCCAGCATTTT. Protein: CASSGGLSGWPQHF.

V and J are TRBV3-1 (or the pseudogene TRBV3-2) and TRBJ2-1; D perhaps matches TRBD2 (6 bases). The germline V and J ends were trimmed by 1 base and 6 bases, with 16 bases remaining between them. The CDR3 extends over 16 amino acids. The V gene's germline CDR1 is LGHDT and CDR2 YNNKEL (reference sequence). CDR3 bases: TGTGCCAGCAGCCAAGCCTCGCGGGGTCTATTCAATGAGCAGTTCTTC. Encoded protein: CASSQASRGLFNEQFF.

V usage is TRBV19 and J usage is TRBJ2-3, with 12 bases aligning to TRBD2. This CDR3 has 16 amino acids. Germline assignment: CDR1 LNHDA and CDR2 SQIVND (reference sequence). V was clipped by 4 bases and J by 3 bases; unmatched bases: 5. CDR3 sequence: CASSSLAGGFTDTQYF. The CDR3, as DNA: TGTGCCAGTAGTAGCCTAGCGGGAGGGTTTACAGATACGCAGTATTTT.